This entry describes one T cell receptor (beta chain). The sample holds a few counts of this clonotype. No antigen is known for it. A junction end diverges from the germline sequence, so it may reflect a read error. The data originate from a study of early T cells in non-severe SARS-CoV-2 infection (dated by TCRdb to about 2021). General notes on the study: TCR sequencing used bulk RNA from unsorted whole blood, so alpha and beta chains could not be paired.

Results and caveats for the whole study, not just this receptor: VDJdb matching was skewed toward anti-spike CD8 responses, so virus-specific expansions were likely underestimated and private and CD4 specificities were missed.

Libraries were constructed by 5' RACE. TCRdb lists the instrument as NextSeq 500. The TCR library protocol attached unique molecular identifiers to individual cDNA molecules to correct for sequencing error and PCR bias. Both TCR alpha and beta chains were sequenced, and tight co-correlation was observed between alpha and beta sequence abundances in each sample. Processing in the source paper ran as follows. Decombinator V4 was used to perform V gene, J gene and CDR3 annotation of TCR sequences. Expanded TCRs were defined as changing significantly between any two time points under a Poisson model with p below 0.0001. Abundances of TCRs were expressed as counts per million after normalisation to the total number of TCRs sequenced in each sample. MAIT TCRs were defined by TRAV1-2 paired with TRAJ12, TRAJ20 or TRAJ33, and iNKT TCRs by TRAV10 paired with TRAJ18. VDJdb, accessed 1 November 2021, was searched for CMV, EBV and SARS-CoV-2 annotated TCRs, excluding TCRs annotated for multiple antigens. TCRdb handled the public reads itself, with Q25 trimming in fastp and clone calling in MiXCR, and kept productive beta chains. Rows merge per CDR3 protein into single entries with the most common DNA and genes. These V and J calls rely on TCRdb rather than the paper's analysis. The sample contains tens of thousands of distinct CDR3 sequences, over 7% of them found a single time. The ten largest clones add up to less than 25% of the sample.

Spanning cysteine to phenylalanine, the CDR3 consists of 14 amino acids. The sequence is cut down to CDR3 DNA, 42 bases in frame from base 1. This was a case-control study nested in a cohort of healthcare workers in London, UK, who had nasopharyngeal swab PCR tests and blood samples taken every week. Healthcare workers were recruited between 23 and 31 March 2020, during the week of the UK lockdown, and were followed weekly for up to roughly 15 weeks. The sequencing sample was made of whole blood. The chain is assembled from TRBV12-3 or TRBV12-4 and TRBJ2-5; 7 middle bases align to TRBD2. The sequence was collected from an adult who was a healthcare worker with PCR-confirmed SARS-CoV-2 infection or an uninfected control (not recorded which). Read as DNA, the sequence is TGTGTCAGCAGTTTGTATCTAGCGGTAGAGACCCAGTACTTC. It codes for CVSSLYLAVETQYF.